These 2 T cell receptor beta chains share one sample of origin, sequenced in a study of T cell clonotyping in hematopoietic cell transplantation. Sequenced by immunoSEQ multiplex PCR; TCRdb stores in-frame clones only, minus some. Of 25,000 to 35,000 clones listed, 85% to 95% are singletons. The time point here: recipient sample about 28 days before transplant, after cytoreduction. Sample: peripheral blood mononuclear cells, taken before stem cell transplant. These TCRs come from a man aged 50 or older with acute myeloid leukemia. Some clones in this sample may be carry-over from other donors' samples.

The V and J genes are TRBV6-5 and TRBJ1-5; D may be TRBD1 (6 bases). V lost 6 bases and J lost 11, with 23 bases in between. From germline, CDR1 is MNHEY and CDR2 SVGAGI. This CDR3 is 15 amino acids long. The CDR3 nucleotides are TGTGCCAGCAGAAGCCTCCGGGACACAACGTCAGCCCAGCATTTT. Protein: CASRSLRDTTSAQHF.

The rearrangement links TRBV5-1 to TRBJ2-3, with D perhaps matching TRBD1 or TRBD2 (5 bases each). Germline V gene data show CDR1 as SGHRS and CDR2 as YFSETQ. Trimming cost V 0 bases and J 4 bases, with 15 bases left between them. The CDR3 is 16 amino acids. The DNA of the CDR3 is TGCGCCAGCAGCTTGGACGGGGCCCGCACTTCAGATACGCAGTATTTT. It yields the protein CASSLDGARTSDTQYF.